The 17 T cell receptor beta chains given below trace back to one sample, sequenced in a study of T cell changes during pregnancy in multiple sclerosis (dated by TCRdb to the late 2010s). The library was made by the immunoSEQ multiplex PCR assay. The immuneACCESS repertoire file appears here via TCRdb, limited to in-frame rearrangements. These files lack a portion of the clones; in checked studies, under half of the deficit traces to unresolved V genes, and the cause of the others is not known. This sample is represented by over 45,000 clones; 90% of them were singletons. The top ten constitute approximately 1.6% of the sample. Source: peripheral blood, taken in the first trimester of pregnancy. These receptor sequences come from a female donor in good health, enrolled as a control in a pregnancy study.

J is TRBJ2-1 and V is TRBV9; TRBD2 matches 11 bases. With 2 bases clipped from V and 9 bases from J, the junction kept 7 bases outside the gene matches. Germline V gives CDR1 SGDLS, CDR2 YYNGEE. The CDR3 extends over 15 amino acids. This chain's CDR3 is CASSVVLAGVGEQFF. CDR3 in DNA: TGTGCCAGCAGCGTCGTACTAGCGGGAGTCGGTGAGCAGTTCTTC. Full variable domain (outside the CDR3, taken from reference TRBV9 and TRBJ2-1): DSGVTQTPKHLITATGQRVTLRCSPRSGDLSVYWYQQSLDQGLQFLIQYYNGEERAKGNILERFSAQQFPDLHSELNLSSLELGDSALYFCASSVVLAGVGEQFFGPGTRLTVL.

The chain carries TRBV6-4 and TRBJ2-1; TRBD2 agrees at 13 bases. Germline V gene sequence: CDR1 MRHNA, CDR2 SNTAGT. The CDR3 runs 15 residues. V lost 5 bases and J lost 5; bases outside the gene matches: 3. The CDR3 nucleotides are TGTGCCAGCAGTTTTGGACTAGCGGGGGACAATGAGCAGTTCTTC. Encoded protein: CASSFGLAGDNEQFF.

The chain has TRBV19 and TRBJ1-2; TRBD1 matches at 9 bases. V shed 7 bases and J 8 bases; nucleotides not matched to a gene: 8. CDR1 is LNHDA and CDR2 is SQIVND in the germline V gene (reference sequence). The CDR3 loop spans 13 amino acids. CDR3 sequence: CASNIQGARGYTF. In DNA, the CDR3 is TGTGCCAGTAACATACAGGGGGCGAGGGGCTACACCTTC.

The chain carries TRBV13 and TRBJ2-7, with D tentatively TRBD2 (5 bases). V was trimmed by 3 bases and J by 3 bases, leaving 15 bases between them. CDR3 length: 15 residues. The germline V gene has CDR1 PRHDT and CDR2 FYEKMQ (reference sequence). The CDR3 coding sequence is TGTGCCAGCAGCTTGAGGGTTCCCCAGGTCTACGAGCAGTACTTC. It yields the protein CASSLRVPQVYEQYF.

V gene TRBV6-5 combines with J gene TRBJ2-5; 10 bases match TRBD1. The closer fit of TRBJ2-7 to the DNA end suggests the J call may be wrong. This CDR3 region has 14 residues. CDR1 and CDR2 from the germline V gene are MNHEY and SVGAGI. CDR3 in amino acids: CASTRDRGTYEQYF. CDR3 in DNA: TGTGCCAGCACCCGGGACAGGGGCACCTACGAGCAGTACTTC.

This chain connects TRBV2 to TRBJ1-5, with TRBD1 matching 9 bases. Trimming took 7 bases from V and 2 from J; bases not matched to a gene: 3. This CDR3 spans 14 amino acids. From germline, CDR1 is SNHLY and CDR2 FYNNEI. The CDR3 DNA reads as TGTGCCAGCAAGGACAGGGGAGGCAATCAGCCCCAGCATTTT. Protein product: CASKDRGGNQPQHF. The full variable domain, rest sourced from reference TRBV2 and TRBJ1-5, is EPEVTQTPSHQVTQMGQEVILRCVPISNHLYFYWYRQILGQKVEFLVSFYNNEISEKSEIFDDQFSVERPDGSNFTLKIRSTKLEDSAMYFCASKDRGGNQPQHFGDGTRLSIL.

The chain combines TRBV6-1 with TRBJ2-5; no clear D. Trimming stripped 5 bases from V and 1 base from J, with 5 bases between. The CDR3 runs 12 residues. Germline V gene data show CDR1 as MNHNS and CDR2 as SASEGT. Here the CDR3 DNA reads TGTGCCAGCAGTCCCGGCCAAGAGACCCAGTACTTC. Encoded protein: CASSPGQETQYF.

The chain carries TRBV7-9 and TRBJ2-7; no definite D call. The germline V gene has CDR1 SEHNR and CDR2 FQNEAQ (reference sequence). This CDR3 is built from 11 residues. Deletions cut 3 bases from V and 5 bases from J, with 5 bases between. The CDR3 reads CASSFTDEQYF. In DNA, the CDR3 is TGTGCCAGCAGCTTCACGGACGAGCAGTACTTC.

CDR3 bases: TGTGCCAGCAGCCCGGGACAGGGGGCTAATGAGCAGTTCTTC. The encoded protein is CASSPGQGANEQFF. The rearrangement links TRBV11-2 to TRBJ2-1; 12 bases map to TRBD1. This CDR3 is 14 amino acids long. V trimming: 5 bases; J trimming: 7 bases; junction bases outside the gene matches: 3. In germline, CDR1 is SGHAT, CDR2 FQNNGV.

This chain links TRBV2 with TRBJ2-5; possibly TRBD2 for D (5 bases). Germline loops: CDR1 SNHLY, CDR2 FYNNEI. The CDR3 has 10 residues. V was pared by 7 bases and J by 5 bases, with 5 bases between. CDR3: CASKRETQYF. The CDR3 DNA reads as TGTGCCAGCAAGCGGGAGACCCAGTACTTC.

This clone occurred once. The chain combines TRBV30 with TRBJ2-1, with D uncertain. The CDR3 loop spans 13 amino acids. Germline CDR1 is GTSNPN and CDR2 is SVGIG (reference sequence). The germline V and J ends were trimmed by 4 bases and 0 bases, with 7 bases remaining between them. CDR3 nucleotides: TGTGCCTGGACACAGAACTCCTACAATGAGCAGTTCTTC. Amino acid sequence: CAWTQNSYNEQFF.

The rearrangement joins TRBV10-3 to TRBJ2-7; a weak D match, TRBD1 (6 bases). This CDR3 has 13 amino acids. Germline V gives CDR1 ENHRY, CDR2 SYGVKD. V was trimmed by 7 bases and J by 7 bases, leaving 17 bases between them. CDR3 DNA: TGTGCCATCAAACGCGAAACAGGGTCAGAGCAGTACTTC. This gives the protein CAIKRETGSEQYF.

The V gene is TRBV6-1, the J gene TRBJ1-1; D gene ambiguous. The CDR3 loop spans 14 amino acids. Germline V gives CDR1 MNHNS, CDR2 SASEGT. V was trimmed by 8 bases and J by 0 bases, leaving 13 bases between them. This CDR3 reads CASPNQLMNTEAFF. In DNA form, the CDR3 reads TGTGCCAGCCCCAACCAACTCATGAACACTGAAGCTTTCTTT.

The chain carries TRBV28 and TRBJ2-7; TRBD1 agrees at 9 bases. The CDR3 is made up of 15 amino acids. J gave up 5 bases and V 2 bases, and 7 bases lay outside the gene matches. The germline V gene has CDR1 MDHEN and CDR2 SYDVKM. CDR3 region: CASSLGQGYSDEQYF. CDR3 DNA sequence: TGTGCCAGCAGTTTAGGACAGGGGTATTCCGACGAGCAGTACTTC. Complete variable domain (other parts from reference TRBV28 and TRBJ2-7): DVKVTQSSRYLVKRTGEKVFLECVQDMDHENMFWYRQDPGLGLRLIYFSYDVKMKEKGDIPEGYSVSREKKERFSLILESASTNQTSMYLCASSLGQGYSDEQYFGPGTRLTVT.

This rearrangement joins TRBV25-1 to TRBJ1-5, with a possible D match to TRBD1 (5 bases). Deletions cut 5 bases from V and 0 bases from J, with 8 bases between. This CDR3 region has 14 residues. CDR1 is MGHDK, CDR2 SYGVNS, per germline. The CDR3: CASSTTGSNQPQHF. DNA of the CDR3: TGTGCCAGCAGTACAACAGGTAGCAATCAGCCCCAGCATTTT.

This clone has only one observation. The V call is TRBV28, the J call TRBJ1-3; 7 nucleotides line up with TRBD1. From germline, CDR1 is MDHEN and CDR2 SYDVKM. V was pared by 5 bases and J by 2 bases, with 3 bases of the junction left unmatched. The CDR3 is 14 amino acids. CDR3 nucleotides: TGTGCCAGCAGTCAAACAGGGGCTGGAAACACCATATATTTT. Translating gives CASSQTGAGNTIYF.

The chain links TRBV2 to TRBJ2-2, with TRBD2 as a possible D gene (6 bases). The CDR3 covers 19 residues. The germline V gene encodes CDR1 SNHLY and CDR2 FYNNEI. Trimming removed 2 bases from V and 1 base from J, with 20 bases in between. CDR3 DNA sequence: TGTGCCAGCAGTGAATGGCAGGGATGGGGACTTCAGAACACCGGGGAGCTGTTTTTT. Translating it yields CASSEWQGWGLQNTGELFF.